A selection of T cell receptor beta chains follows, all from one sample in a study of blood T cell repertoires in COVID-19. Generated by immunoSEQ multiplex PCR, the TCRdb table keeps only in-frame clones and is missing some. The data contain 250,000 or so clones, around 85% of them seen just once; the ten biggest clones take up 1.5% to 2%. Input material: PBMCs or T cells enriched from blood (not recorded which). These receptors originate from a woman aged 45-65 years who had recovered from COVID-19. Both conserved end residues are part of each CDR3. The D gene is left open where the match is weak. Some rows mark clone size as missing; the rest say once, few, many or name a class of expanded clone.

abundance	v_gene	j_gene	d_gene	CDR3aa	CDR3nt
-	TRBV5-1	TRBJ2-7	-	CASSLLQEHEQYF	TGCGCCAGCAGCTTGTTACAGGAGCACGAGCAGTACTTC
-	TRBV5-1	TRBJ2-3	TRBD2	CASSFSGRGSTDTQYF	TGCGCCAGCAGCTTTAGCGGGAGGGGGAGCACAGATACGCAGTATTTT
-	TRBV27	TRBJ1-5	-	CASSPNRDQPQHF	TGTGCCAGCAGTCCAAACAGGGACCAGCCCCAGCATTTT
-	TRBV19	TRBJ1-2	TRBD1	CASSIDTDRGNYGYTF	TGTGCCAGTAGTATAGACACCGACAGGGGCAACTATGGCTACACCTTC
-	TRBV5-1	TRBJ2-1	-	CASQMVREDYNEQFF	TGCGCCAGCCAGATGGTGCGGGAAGACTACAATGAGCAGTTCTTC
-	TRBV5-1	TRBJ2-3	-	CASSLQGKTTDTQYF	TGCGCCAGCAGCTTGCAGGGGAAGACCACAGATACGCAGTATTTT
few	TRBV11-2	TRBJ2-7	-	CASSLEAGQGGYEQYF	TGTGCCAGCAGCCTCGAGGCTGGGCAGGGAGGCTACGAGCAGTACTTC
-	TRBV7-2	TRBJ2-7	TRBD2	CASSRSGRTSYEQYF	TGTGCCAGCAGCCGCAGCGGGAGGACCTCCTACGAGCAGTACTTC
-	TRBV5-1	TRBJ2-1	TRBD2	CASRSTGTSGYNEQFF	TGCGCCAGCAGATCCACCGGGACTAGCGGATACAATGAGCAGTTCTTC
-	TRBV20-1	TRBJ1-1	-	CSTGFTEAFF	TGCAGTACAGGGTTCACTGAAGCTTTCTTT
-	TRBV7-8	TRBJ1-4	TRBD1	CASSLQPGQSNEKLFF	TGTGCCAGCAGCTTACAGCCGGGACAGAGTAATGAAAAACTGTTTTTT
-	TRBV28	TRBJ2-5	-	CASSLGRVETQYF	TGTGCCAGCAGTTTAGGCAGGGTGGAGACCCAGTACTTC
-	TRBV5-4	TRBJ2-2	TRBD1	CASSLPGTGNTGELFF	TGTGCCAGCAGCTTGCCCGGGACAGGGAACACCGGGGAGCTGTTTTTT
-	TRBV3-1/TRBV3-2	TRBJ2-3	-	CASSQSSGGADTQYF	TGTGCCAGCAGCCAATCAAGCGGAGGGGCAGATACGCAGTATTTT
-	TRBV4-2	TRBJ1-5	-	CASSLRTGGVSNQPQHF	TGTGCCAGCAGCCTTCGGACTGGAGGGGTAAGCAATCAGCCCCAGCATTTT
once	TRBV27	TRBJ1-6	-	CASSLSPGSNSPLHF	TGTGCCAGCAGTTTATCCCCCGGGAGTAATTCACCCCTCCACTTT
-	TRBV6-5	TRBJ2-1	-	CASSYSRDLYNEQFF	TGTGCCAGCAGTTACTCAAGAGACTTATACAATGAGCAGTTCTTC
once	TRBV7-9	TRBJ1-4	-	CASSLGGQGTNEKLFF	TGTGCCAGCAGCTTAGGGGGTCAGGGCACTAATGAAAAACTGTTTTTT
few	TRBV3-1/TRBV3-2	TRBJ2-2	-	CASSPRDTYTGELFF	TGTGCCAGCAGCCCCCGGGACACCTACACCGGGGAGCTGTTTTTT
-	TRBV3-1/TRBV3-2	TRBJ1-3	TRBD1	CASSQEAGGLRGTIYF	TGTGCCAGCAGCCAAGAGGCAGGGGGTCTGAGGGGGACCATATATTTT
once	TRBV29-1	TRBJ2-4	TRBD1	CSAVTGGNIQYF	TGCAGCGCCGTGACAGGGGGAAACATTCAGTACTTC
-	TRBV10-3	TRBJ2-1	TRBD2	CATSAGGSRSYNEQFF	TGTGCCACCTCCGCCGGGGGGAGCCGCTCCTACAATGAGCAGTTCTTC
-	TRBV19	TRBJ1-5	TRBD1	CASSMPGQGFNQPQHF	TGTGCCAGTAGTATGCCGGGACAGGGGTTCAATCAGCCCCAGCATTTT
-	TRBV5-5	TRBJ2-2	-	CASSFAASNTGELFF	TGTGCCAGCAGCTTTGCGGCGTCGAACACCGGGGAGCTGTTTTTT
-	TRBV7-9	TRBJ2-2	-	CASSFFDTGELFF	TGTGCCAGCAGCTTTTTCGACACCGGGGAGCTGTTTTTT
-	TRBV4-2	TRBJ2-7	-	CASSAHLSTAYEQYF	TGTGCCAGCAGCGCCCACTTATCGACAGCCTACGAGCAGTACTTC
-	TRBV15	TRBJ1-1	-	CATSREGGYAFEAFF	TGTGCCACCAGCAGAGAGGGGGGATATGCCTTTGAAGCTTTCTTT
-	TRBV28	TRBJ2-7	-	CASSLLKQVLEQYF	TGTGCCAGCAGTCTCCTCAAACAGGTTCTCGAGCAGTACTTC
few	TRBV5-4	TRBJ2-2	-	CASSESGKNTGELFF	TGTGCCAGCAGCGAAAGCGGAAAGAACACCGGGGAGCTGTTTTTT
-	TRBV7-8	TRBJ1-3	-	CASSLVPVGDTIYF	TGTGCCAGCAGCTTAGTCCCGGTCGGAGACACCATATATTTT
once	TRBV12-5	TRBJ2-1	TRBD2	CASGSSGGLQFF	TGTGCTAGTGGTAGCTCGGGAGGACTACAGTTCTTC
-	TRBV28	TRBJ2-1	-	CASKEEGYTYNEQFF	TGTGCCAGCAAGGAGGAGGGATACACCTACAATGAGCAGTTCTTC
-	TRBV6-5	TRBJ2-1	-	CASTLSFGDEQFF	TGTGCCAGCACCCTTAGCTTCGGGGATGAGCAGTTCTTC
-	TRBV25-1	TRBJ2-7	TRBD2	CASRIAGGPYEQYF	TGTGCCAGCAGGATAGCGGGAGGGCCCTACGAGCAGTACTTC
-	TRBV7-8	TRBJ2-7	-	CASGSPDQGGTYEQYF	TGTGCCAGCGGCTCTCCAGATCAGGGGGGAACCTACGAGCAGTACTTC
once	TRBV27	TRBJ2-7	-	CASSFSSSGYEQYF	TGTGCCAGCAGTTTTTCCTCATCAGGTTACGAGCAGTACTTC
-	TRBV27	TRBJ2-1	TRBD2	CASSPGLAGTNEQFF	TGTGCCAGCAGCCCGGGACTAGCGGGCACCAATGAGCAGTTCTTC
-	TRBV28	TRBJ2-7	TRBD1	CASRGQGSSYEQYF	TGTGCCAGCAGAGGACAGGGGTCATCCTACGAGCAGTACTTC
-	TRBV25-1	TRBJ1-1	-	CASGPFQSLGTEAFF	TGTGCCAGCGGGCCGTTTCAGTCGCTTGGCACTGAAGCTTTCTTT
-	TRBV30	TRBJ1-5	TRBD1	CAWRTGPRNQPQHF	TGTGCCTGGCGGACAGGTCCTAGGAATCAGCCCCAGCATTTT
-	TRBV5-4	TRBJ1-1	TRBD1	CASSLEGAGNTEAFF	TGTGCCAGCAGCTTGGAGGGGGCGGGAAACACTGAAGCTTTCTTT
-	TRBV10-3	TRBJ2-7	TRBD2	CAIRGLAASYEQYF	TGTGCCATCAGGGGACTAGCGGCGTCCTACGAGCAGTACTTC
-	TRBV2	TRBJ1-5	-	CASSEVTGFNQPQHF	TGTGCCAGCAGTGAAGTGACCGGGTTCAATCAGCCCCAGCATTTT
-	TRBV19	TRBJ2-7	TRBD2	CASSTGTINEQYF	TGTGCCAGTAGTACCGGGACTATAAACGAGCAGTACTTC